The 9 T cell receptor beta chains in this list originate from one sample, sequenced in a study of blood T cell repertoires in COVID-19. Assay used: immunoSEQ multiplex PCR; TCRdb lists only in-frame clones, some missing. The table shows around 140,000 clones, with 80% occurring only once. What was sequenced was peripheral blood. These receptors all stem from a man in his sixties or seventies who had recovered from COVID-19.

There are a few counts of this clone. The chain joins TRBV7-8 to TRBJ2-3, with D tentatively TRBD2 (5 bases). The CDR3 sequence is 13 residues long. V dropped 6 bases and J dropped 3 bases, with 10 bases sitting between them. The germline V gene has CDR1 SGHVS and CDR2 FQNEAQ. The CDR3 sequence is CASRRGATDTQYF. In DNA form, the CDR3 reads TGTGCCAGCAGACGGGGAGCTACAGATACGCAGTATTTT. The full variable domain, with the rest looked up from reference TRBV7-8 and TRBJ2-3, is GAGVSQSPRYKVAKRGQDVALRCDPISGHVSLFWYQQALGQGPEFLTYFQNEAQLDKSGLPSDRFFAERPEGSVSTLKIQRTQQEDSAVYLCASRRGATDTQYFGPGTRLTVL.

V usage is TRBV9 and J usage is TRBJ2-7; possible D gene TRBD1, 6 bases. The CDR3 is 15 amino acids. CDR1 is SGDLS and CDR2 is YYNGEE in the germline V gene. Trimming left V 4 bases short and J 5 bases short, with 19 bases between. DNA of the CDR3: TGTGCCAGCAGCTGTCCACAGGGAAACTGCCACGAGCAGTACTTC. It translates to CASSCPQGNCHEQYF. The complete variable domain, with remaining parts taken from reference TRBV9 and TRBJ2-7, reads DSGVTQTPKHLITATGQRVTLRCSPRSGDLSVYWYQQSLDQGLQFLIQYYNGEERAKGNILERFSAQQFPDLHSELNLSSLELGDSALYFCASSCPQGNCHEQYFGPGTRLTVT.

This clone was picked up many times. The chain has TRBV19 and TRBJ2-5; D possibly corresponds to TRBD1 (6 bases). This CDR3 comprises 13 residues. The ends were cut back, 4 bases at V and 5 bases at J, with 11 bases in the middle. Germline V CDR1 and CDR2: LNHDA, SQIVND (reference sequence). CDR3: CASSRTVKETQYF. The CDR3 DNA follows: TGTGCCAGTAGTAGGACAGTTAAGGAGACCCAGTACTTC.

The chain recombines TRBV6-1 with TRBJ1-2; 9 bases fit TRBD1. Germline CDR1 and CDR2: MNHNS and SASEGT. The V gene end was trimmed by 6 bases and the J gene end by 1 base; junction bases not matched to a gene: 21. The CDR3 extends over 20 amino acids. CDR3 bases: TGTGCCAGCAGAGAAACACCCCCCCCGGGACAGGGAGGGATTAACTATGGCTACACCTTC. It encodes CASRETPPPGQGGINYGYTF.

The rearrangement uses TRBV5-1 and TRBJ2-1; TRBD1 matches 11 bases. V shed 4 bases, J shed 7 bases, and the junction held 10 bases outside the gene matches. The CDR3 is 16 amino acids. Germline CDR1 and CDR2: SGHRS and YFSETQ. CDR3 DNA sequence: TGCGCCAGCAGCCCTGGACAGGGGGCTGCTTGGAATGAGCAGTTCTTC. Its protein product is CASSPGQGAAWNEQFF.

This sequence joins TRBV11-3 and TRBJ2-7; 9 nucleotides match TRBD1. This CDR3 has 13 amino acids. Trimming took 5 bases from V and 3 from J; bases not matched to a gene: 2. From germline, CDR1 is SGHNT and CDR2 YENEEA. This CDR3 reads CASSQGQGYEQYF. The CDR3 DNA reads TGTGCCAGCAGCCAGGGACAGGGCTACGAGCAGTACTTC. The variable domain in full, with the rest retrieved from reference TRBV11-3 and TRBJ2-7, is EAGVVQSPRYKIIEKKQPVAFWCNPISGHNTLYWYLQNLGQGPELLIRYENEEAVDDSQLPKDRFSAERLKGVDSTLKIQPAELGDSAVYLCASSQGQGYEQYFGPGTRLTVT.

V gene TRBV30 combines with J gene TRBJ2-5, with 10 bases identical to TRBD1. CDR1 and CDR2 (germline): GTSNPN, SVGIG (reference sequence). Trimming cost V 6 bases and J 5 bases; bases outside gene matches: 9. This CDR3 has 14 amino acids. The CDR3 spells CACQPGTGEETQYF. The CDR3 bases are TGTGCCTGTCAGCCCGGGACAGGGGAGGAGACCCAGTACTTC. The variable domain in full, with the rest retrieved from reference TRBV30 and TRBJ2-5, is SQTIHQWPATLVQPVGSPLSLECTVEGTSNPNLYWYRQAAGRGLQLLFYSVGIGQISSEVPQNLSASRPQDRQFILSSKKLLLSDSGFYLCACQPGTGEETQYFGPGTRLLVL.

This chain uses TRBV5-1 with TRBJ2-2, with D maybe TRBD2 (6 bases). Trimming took 2 bases from V and 1 from J, leaving 12 bases between them. Germline V gene lookup returns CDR1 SGHRS and CDR2 YFSETQ. The CDR3 is 16 amino acids. The CDR3 DNA reads as TGCGCCAGCAGCTTACATGGGCGGGGGAACACCGGGGAGCTGTTTTTT. Its protein product is CASSLHGRGNTGELFF.

The genes are TRBV11-2 and TRBJ2-7, with 9 bases aligning to TRBD2. Germline trimming cut 7 bases from V and 7 bases from J; bases unmatched to any gene: 14. Per the germline V gene, CDR1 is SGHAT and CDR2 is FQNNGV. The CDR3 is 15 amino acids. The CDR3 is CASKSLAGGLGEQYF. In DNA, the CDR3 is TGTGCCAGCAAGTCACTAGCGGGTGGCCTCGGGGAGCAGTACTTC.